This TCR beta chain derives from a study of T cell responses to AZD1222 COVID-19 vaccine. Findings and caveats of the study: Repertoire collection took place solely once the T cell response had peaked. Clonal diversity may have been underestimated, and the donors were mostly white British, with more females than males.

Only in-frame clones appear in the TCRdb table, and some are missing; sequencing was by immunoSEQ multiplex PCR. This table holds over 75,000 clones, 75% to 90% found once. The CDR3 is 11 residues long. Germline lookup yields CDR1 SQVTM and CDR2 ANQGSEA. The trim removed 3 bases at V and 7 bases at J, leaving 2 bases unmatched. As concerns this clone: Antigen: not known.

The source was peripheral blood, collected on day 0 of AZD1222 vaccination. This clonotype was obtained from an adult in good health. J is TRBJ1-2 and V is TRBV29-1; 7 positions agree with TRBD1. The CDR3 here is CSVDPGGGYTF. CDR3 nucleotides: TGCAGCGTTGATCCAGGGGGTGGCTACACCTTC.